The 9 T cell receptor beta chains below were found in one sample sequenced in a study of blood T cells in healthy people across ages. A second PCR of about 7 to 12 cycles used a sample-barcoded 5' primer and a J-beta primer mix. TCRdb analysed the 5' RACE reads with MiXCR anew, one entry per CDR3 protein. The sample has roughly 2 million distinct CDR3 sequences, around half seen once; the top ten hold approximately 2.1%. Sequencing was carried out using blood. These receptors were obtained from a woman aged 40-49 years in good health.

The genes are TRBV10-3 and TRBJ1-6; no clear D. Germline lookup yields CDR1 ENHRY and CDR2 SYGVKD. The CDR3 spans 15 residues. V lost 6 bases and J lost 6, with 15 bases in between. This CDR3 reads CAISASTSFNSPLHF. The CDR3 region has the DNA TGTGCCATCAGCGCGTCTACCTCATTTAATTCACCCCTCCACTTT.

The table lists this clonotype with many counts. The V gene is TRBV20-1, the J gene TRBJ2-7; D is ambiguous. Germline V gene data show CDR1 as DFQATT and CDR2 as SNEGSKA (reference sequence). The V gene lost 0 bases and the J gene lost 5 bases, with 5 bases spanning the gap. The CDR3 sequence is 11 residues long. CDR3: CSARDLDEQYF. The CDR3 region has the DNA TGCAGTGCTAGAGATCTGGACGAGCAGTACTTC.

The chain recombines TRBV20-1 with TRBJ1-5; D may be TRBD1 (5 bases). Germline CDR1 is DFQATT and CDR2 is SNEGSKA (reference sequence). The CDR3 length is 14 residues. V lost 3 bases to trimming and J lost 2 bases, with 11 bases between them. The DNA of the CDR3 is TGCAGTGCTAGGGGGGTGGATGGCAATCAGCCCCAGCATTTT. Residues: CSARGVDGNQPQHF.

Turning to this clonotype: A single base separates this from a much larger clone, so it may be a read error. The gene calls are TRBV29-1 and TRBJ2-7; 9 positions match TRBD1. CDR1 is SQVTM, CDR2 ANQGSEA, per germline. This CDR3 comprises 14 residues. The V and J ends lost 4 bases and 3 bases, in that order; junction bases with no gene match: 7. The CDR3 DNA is TGCAGCGTTGGAGGGACAGGGCTGGTCTACGAGCAGTACTTC. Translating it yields CSVGGTGLVYEQYF.

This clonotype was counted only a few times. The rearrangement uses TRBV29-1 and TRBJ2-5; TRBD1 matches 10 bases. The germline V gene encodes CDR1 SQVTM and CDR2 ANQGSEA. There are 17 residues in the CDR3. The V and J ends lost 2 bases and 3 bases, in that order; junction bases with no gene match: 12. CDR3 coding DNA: TGCAGCGTTGAACCCCGGAGGGGACAGGGGTTGGAAGAGACCCAGTACTTC. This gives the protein CSVEPRRGQGLEETQYF. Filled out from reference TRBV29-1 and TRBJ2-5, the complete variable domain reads SAVISQKPSRDICQRGTSLTIQCQVDSQVTMMFWYRQQPGQSLTLIATANQGSEATYESGFVIDKFPISRPNLTFSTLTVSNMSPEDSSIYLCSVEPRRGQGLEETQYFGPGTRLLVL.

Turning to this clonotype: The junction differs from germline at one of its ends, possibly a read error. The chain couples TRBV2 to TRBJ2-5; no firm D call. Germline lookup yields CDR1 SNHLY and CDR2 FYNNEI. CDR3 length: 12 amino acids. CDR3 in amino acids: CASLGAQETRYF. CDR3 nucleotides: TGTGCCAGCTTGGGCGCTCAAGAGACCCGGTACTTC.

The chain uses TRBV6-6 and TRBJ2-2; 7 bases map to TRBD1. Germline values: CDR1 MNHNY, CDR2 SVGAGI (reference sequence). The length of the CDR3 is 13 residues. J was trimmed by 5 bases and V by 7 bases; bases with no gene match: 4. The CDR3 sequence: CASKTGDTGELFF. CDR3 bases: TGTGCCAGCAAAACAGGGGATACCGGGGAGCTGTTTTTT.

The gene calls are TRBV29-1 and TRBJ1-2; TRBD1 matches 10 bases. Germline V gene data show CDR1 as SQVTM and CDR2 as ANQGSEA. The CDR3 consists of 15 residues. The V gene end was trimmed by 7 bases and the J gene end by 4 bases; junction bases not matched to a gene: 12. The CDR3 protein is CSGTGGGQGVYGYTF. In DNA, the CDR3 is TGCAGCGGGACAGGGGGAGGACAGGGCGTCTATGGCTACACCTTC.

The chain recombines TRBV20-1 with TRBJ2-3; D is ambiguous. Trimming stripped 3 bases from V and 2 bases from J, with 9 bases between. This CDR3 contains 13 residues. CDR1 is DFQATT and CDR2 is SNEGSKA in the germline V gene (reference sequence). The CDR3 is CSARVSATDTQYF. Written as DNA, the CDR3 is TGCAGTGCTAGGGTGTCGGCCACAGATACGCAGTATTTT.